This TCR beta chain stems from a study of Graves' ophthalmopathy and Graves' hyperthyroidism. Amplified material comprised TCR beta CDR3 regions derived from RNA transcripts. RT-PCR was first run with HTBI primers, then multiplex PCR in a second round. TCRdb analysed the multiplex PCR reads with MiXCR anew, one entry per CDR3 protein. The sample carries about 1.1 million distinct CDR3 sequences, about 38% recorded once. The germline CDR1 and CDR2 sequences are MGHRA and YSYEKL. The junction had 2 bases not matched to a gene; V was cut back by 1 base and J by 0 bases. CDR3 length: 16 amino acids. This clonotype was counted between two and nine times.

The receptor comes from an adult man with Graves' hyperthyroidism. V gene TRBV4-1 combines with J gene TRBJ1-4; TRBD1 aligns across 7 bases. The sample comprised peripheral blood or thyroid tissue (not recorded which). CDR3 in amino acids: CASSQGQGPTNEKLFF. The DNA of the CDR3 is TGCGCCAGCAGCCAAGGACAGGGCCCAACTAATGAAAAACTGTTTTTT.